Listed here are 23 T cell receptor beta chains from one sample, sequenced in a study of T-cell reconstitution after alpha-beta-depleted transplantation in children. Unique molecular identifiers were used in preparing the TCRbeta library. TCRdb analysed the PCR reads with MiXCR anew, one entry per CDR3 protein. This sample carries some 200,000 distinct CDR3 sequences, under 9.5% of them seen once, and the ten largest clones take roughly 6.2%. This sample comprised PBMCs from the stem cell graft donor, obtained from the stem cell graft. The receptors derive from a human donor who donated a stem cell graft to a child with acute lymphoblastic leukemia.

This CDR3 is CATSKVTSDTEAFF. The CDR3 nucleotides read TGTGCCACCAGCAAGGTTACAAGCGACACTGAAGCTTTCTTT. The chain combines TRBV15 with TRBJ1-1; D gene unclear. The CDR3 consists of 14 residues. The V gene's germline CDR1 is LNHNV and CDR2 YYDKDF (reference sequence). V gave up 4 bases and J gave up 3 bases, with 12 bases separating them. Full variable domain (rest looked up from reference TRBV15 and TRBJ1-1): DAMVIQNPRYQVTQFGKPVTLSCSQTLNHNVMYWYQQKSSQAPKLLFHYYDKDFNNEADTPDNFQSRRPNTSFCFLDIRSPGLGDTAMYLCATSKVTSDTEAFFGQGTRLTVV.

This clonotype turned up a few times. The rearrangement links TRBV12-3 or TRBV12-4 to TRBJ2-6; a weak D match, TRBD2 (5 bases). CDR3 length: 15 amino acids. With 6 bases removed from V and 3 bases from J, the gap between germline ends came to 12 bases. The CDR3 DNA reads TGTGCCAGCAGCCCTCTCCGGGGTGGGGCCAACGTCCTGACTTTC. This gives the protein CASSPLRGGANVLTF.

This clonotype came up many times. The chain joins TRBV5-1 to TRBJ2-3; either TRBD1 or TRBD2 may fit D (5 bases each). The V end was cut by 4 bases, the J end by 2 bases, with 14 bases between. The CDR3 runs 15 residues. Per germline, CDR1 SGHRS and CDR2 YFSETQ. CDR3 loop: CASSVLGEFTDTQYF. The CDR3 DNA reads TGCGCCAGCAGCGTACTGGGGGAATTCACAGATACGCAGTATTTT.

A few counts support this clonotype. The chain employs TRBV4-1 and TRBJ2-7; 9 nucleotides agree with TRBD1. The CDR3 contains 16 residues. Germline V gene lookup returns CDR1 MGHRA and CDR2 YSYEKL. V lost 4 bases to trimming and J lost 2 bases; unmatched junction nucleotides: 9. CDR3 sequence (DNA): TGCGCCAGCAGCCCCTACCCCGGACAGGGGACCTACGAGCAGTACTTC. Encoded protein: CASSPYPGQGTYEQYF.

The chain recombines TRBV20-1 with TRBJ1-4; 11 bases match TRBD1. Losses at the gene ends were 6 bases for V and 8 bases for J; bases not matched to a gene: 11. Germline CDR1 and CDR2: DFQATT and SNEGSKA (reference sequence). This CDR3 contains 15 residues. The CDR3 nucleotides are TGCAGTGCCCAAGGAGGGACAGGGGGAATGGAAAAACTGTTTTTT. As protein: CSAQGGTGGMEKLFF.

CDR3 in amino acids: CASSQGSGYGYTF. In DNA, the CDR3 is TGTGCCAGCAGTCAGGGGAGTGGCTATGGCTACACCTTC. This rearrangement joins TRBV12-3 or TRBV12-4 to TRBJ1-2, with a tentative D call TRBD1 (6 bases). Trimming removed 5 bases from V and 4 bases from J, with 11 bases in between. The length of the CDR3 is 13 residues.

The chain links TRBV4-2 to TRBJ2-2; TRBD2 agrees at 10 bases. Germline V gives CDR1 LGHNA, CDR2 YNFKEQ. This CDR3 region has 18 residues. The V segment lost 1 base and the J segment 0 bases; nucleotides outside the gene matches: 5. The DNA for the CDR3 is TGTGCCAGCAGCCAAGCGGGCCTAGCGGGGGCGAACACCGGGGAGCTGTTTTTT. This encodes CASSQAGLAGANTGELFF.

The chain's CDR3 is CSVAFYNEQFF. The DNA of the CDR3 is TGCAGCGTTGCCTTCTACAATGAGCAGTTCTTC. This chain links TRBV29-1 with TRBJ2-1; D gene ambiguous. The CDR3 is made up of 11 amino acids. Looked up from germline, CDR1 is SQVTM and CDR2 is ANQGSEA. Trimming took off 4 bases at V and 3 bases at J, with 4 bases between the two ends.

The CDR3 DNA is TGCAGTGCTAGAGTAGCCTACGCCAACAATGAGCAGTTCTTC. Its protein product is CSARVAYANNEQFF. The genes are TRBV20-1 and TRBJ2-1; no reliable D call. Germline V gives CDR1 DFQATT, CDR2 SNEGSKA (reference sequence). V was clipped by 1 base and J by 5 bases, with 12 bases between them. This CDR3 has 14 amino acids.

This chain connects TRBV12-3 or TRBV12-4 to TRBJ1-1, with a tentative D call TRBD1 (5 bases). The V end was cut by 5 bases, the J end by 3 bases, with 16 bases between. The CDR3 runs to 15 residues. The CDR3 region has the DNA TGTGCCAGCAGTACACTAGTCAGGGATGACACTGAAGCTTTCTTT. It specifies CASSTLVRDDTEAFF.

This clonotype was counted many times. The chain links TRBV20-1 to TRBJ2-2, with 12 bases that match TRBD1. The length of the CDR3 is 14 residues. With 6 bases clipped from V and 6 bases from J, the junction kept 5 bases outside the gene matches. CDR1 and CDR2 from the germline V gene are DFQATT and SNEGSKA (reference sequence). The CDR3 spells CSARDRGLAGELFF. As DNA, the CDR3 is TGCAGTGCCCGGGACAGGGGGCTTGCCGGGGAGCTGTTTTTT.

This chain connects TRBV2 to TRBJ2-2; 8 bases fit TRBD2. The V segment lost 6 bases and the J segment 3 bases; nucleotides outside the gene matches: 6. The CDR3 covers 15 residues. Germline V gene data show CDR1 as SNHLY and CDR2 as FYNNEI. CDR3 amino acids: CASRRTGGDTGELFF. For the CDR3, the DNA is TGTGCCAGCAGGAGGACGGGGGGGGACACCGGGGAGCTGTTTTTT.

The V and J genes are TRBV24-1 and TRBJ2-1, with TRBD1 matching 9 bases. Trimming at V came to 12 bases and at J to 6 bases, leaving 8 bases not matched to a gene. The CDR3 sequence is 13 residues long. Germline CDR1 KGHDR, CDR2 SFDVKD. CDR3 region: CASAWTGANEQFF. The CDR3 DNA sequence: TGTGCCTCCGCGTGGACAGGGGCCAATGAGCAGTTCTTC.

This clonotype was observed at least ten times. In DNA, the CDR3 is TGTGCCAGCAGCTTAGCAAGCGGGAGCACAGATACGCAGTATTTT. Its translation: CASSLASGSTDTQYF. The chain is built from TRBV7-6 and TRBJ2-3; a weak D match, TRBD2 (6 bases). The CDR3 has 15 residues. Germline V lookup: CDR1 SGHVS, CDR2 FNYEAQ. Trimming removed 0 bases at V and 0 bases at J, with 7 bases between.

This chain links TRBV11-2 with TRBJ2-7; D might be TRBD2 (6 bases). Germline CDR1 reads SGHAT; CDR2 reads FQNNGV. The CDR3 spans 16 residues. Trimming took 5 bases from V and 0 from J, leaving 17 bases between them. CDR3 sequence reads: CASSPLVGGRSYEQYF. CDR3 sequence (DNA): TGTGCCAGCAGCCCCCTGGTCGGGGGACGCTCCTACGAGCAGTACTTC.

This chain links TRBV24-1 with TRBJ2-5, with D uncertain. The ends were cut back, 3 bases at V and 4 bases at J, with 5 bases in the middle. Germline CDR1 reads KGHDR; CDR2 reads SFDVKD. The CDR3 is 12 residues long. CDR3 coding DNA: TGTGCCACCAGTGATATTGGAGAGACCCAGTACTTC. Translation: CATSDIGETQYF.

This clonotype was seen repeatedly, ten times or more. The chain has TRBV7-2 and TRBJ1-1; unclear D gene. CDR1 SGHTA and CDR2 FQGNSA come from the germline V gene. Trimming cost V 2 bases and J 4 bases, with 11 bases left between them. The CDR3 spans 14 residues. The CDR3 sequence: CASSLNQVGTEAFF. DNA for the CDR3: TGTGCCAGCAGCTTAAATCAGGTGGGCACTGAAGCTTTCTTT.

A few counts support this clonotype. This chain connects TRBV11-2 to TRBJ1-1, with D hard to call. The CDR3 totals 12 residues. Germline CDR1 reads SGHAT; CDR2 reads FQNNGV. The V and J ends lost 5 bases and 5 bases respectively, with 9 bases between them. The CDR3 region has the DNA TGTGCCAGCAGCGCGACCCTAACTGAAGCTTTCTTT. This encodes CASSATLTEAFF. The full variable domain, rest sourced from reference TRBV11-2 and TRBJ1-1, is EAGVAQSPRYKIIEKRQSVAFWCNPISGHATLYWYQQILGQGPKLLIQFQNNGVVDDSQLPKDRFSAERLKGVDSTLKIQPAKLEDSAVYLCASSATLTEAFFGQGTRLTVV.

V is TRBV20-1 and J is TRBJ2-4, with D maybe TRBD2 (5 bases). Trimming took 3 bases from V and 0 from J, leaving 21 bases between them. The CDR3 is 18 residues long. Germline CDR1 and CDR2: DFQATT and SNEGSKA (reference sequence). CDR3: CSARARPPEGLAKNIQYF. The CDR3 nucleotides read TGCAGTGCTAGGGCTCGGCCCCCCGAGGGATTAGCCAAAAACATTCAGTACTTC.

This clonotype was seen a handful of times. V usage is TRBV6-5 and J usage is TRBJ2-5; 12 positions match TRBD1. The J segment lost 5 bases and the V segment lost 2 bases, leaving 9 bases of the junction unmatched. The CDR3 loop spans 17 amino acids. CDR1 and CDR2 from the germline V gene are MNHEY and SVGAGI. CDR3 in amino acids: CASSYHKRDRGRETQYF. The CDR3 DNA sequence: TGTGCCAGCAGTTACCATAAAAGGGACAGGGGGCGTGAGACCCAGTACTTC.

This clonotype was seen at least ten times. At one end, the junction sequence differs from germline, possibly due to a read error. The chain couples TRBV5-1 to TRBJ2-7, with 7 nucleotides matching TRBD1. The CDR3 loop spans 13 amino acids. Germline CDR1 SGHRS, CDR2 YFSETQ. CDR3 sequence: CASSLTGAYEQYF. The CDR3 DNA sequence: TGTGCCAGCAGCTTAACAGGGGCCTACGAGCAGTACTTC.

The V and J genes are TRBV20-1 and TRBJ2-3; D assignment may be TRBD1 or TRBD2 (5 bases each). The CDR3 length is 15 residues. Germline V gene sequence: CDR1 DFQATT, CDR2 SNEGSKA (reference sequence). With 0 bases removed from V and 4 bases from J, the gap between germline ends came to 14 bases. In nucleotides, the CDR3 is TGCAGTGCTAGAGATTGGGCCATGGGGGCAGATACGCAGTATTTT. It translates to CSARDWAMGADTQYF.

There are a few counts of this clonotype. The chain recombines TRBV5-5 with TRBJ1-5; tentative D call: TRBD1 (6 bases). The V end lost 0 bases, the J end lost 6 bases, and 13 bases lay between the germline ends. Germline V lookup: CDR1 SGHKS, CDR2 YYEKEE (reference sequence). The CDR3 spans 15 residues. CDR3 sequence reads: CASSLEGGSSQPQHF. CDR3 nucleotide sequence: TGTGCCAGCAGCTTGGAAGGGGGATCGTCTCAGCCCCAGCATTTT. Together with reference TRBV5-5 and TRBJ1-5, the CDR3 gives the full variable domain: DAGVTQSPTHLIKTRGQQVTLRCSPISGHKSVSWYQQVLGQGPQFIFQYYEKEERGRGNFPDRFSARQFPNYSSELNVNALLLGDSALYLCASSLEGGSSQPQHFGDGTRLSIL.